The 18 T cell receptor beta chains in this list originate from one sample, sequenced in a study of blood T cells in healthy people across ages. Through a sample-barcoded 5' primer and a J-beta primer mix, a second PCR was run for roughly 7 to 12 cycles. One entry per CDR3 protein, called by TCRdb with MiXCR from the 5' RACE reads. The sample carries about 800,000 distinct CDR3 sequences, 20% to 25% recorded once. The data also belong to a second study, concerning T cells of mothers and their children.

The specimen was blood. The receptors were gathered from a boy between 5 and 17 years old in good health.

The chain couples TRBV5-1 to TRBJ2-1; TRBD1 matches at 9 bases. V lost 5 bases and J lost 5; bases outside the gene matches: 8. This CDR3 contains 15 residues. Germline values: CDR1 SGHRS, CDR2 YFSETQ. The CDR3 here is CASRRTGGPNNEQFF. CDR3 sequence (DNA): TGCGCCAGCAGGCGTACAGGGGGCCCGAACAATGAGCAGTTCTTC.

This chain uses TRBV9 with TRBJ1-4, with D hard to call. This CDR3 has 14 amino acids. V was pared by 3 bases and J by 1 base, with 7 bases between. Germline CDR1 and CDR2: SGDLS and YYNGEE. The CDR3 DNA reads as TGTGCCAGCAGCGACAGCTTAACTAATGAAAAACTGTTTTTT. It is translated as CASSDSLTNEKLFF.

The V call is TRBV7-9, the J call TRBJ2-7, with TRBD2 matching over 12 bases. The V and J ends lost 5 bases and 2 bases, in that order; junction bases with no gene match: 13. CDR3 size: 18 residues. CDR1 is SEHNR, CDR2 FQNEAQ, per germline (reference sequence). The CDR3 reads CASSPPGLAGANAYEQYF. CDR3 nucleotide sequence: TGTGCCAGCAGCCCCCCGGGACTAGCGGGTGCAAACGCCTACGAGCAGTACTTC.

This clonotype was counted only a few times. Germline and junction disagree at one end, which may indicate a read error. The chain employs TRBV9 and TRBJ2-5, with 9 bases matching TRBD1. The CDR3 runs to 14 residues. The germline V gene has CDR1 SGDLS and CDR2 YYNGEE. CDR3 sequence (DNA): TGTGCCGGCAGCTCGGACAGGGGTTTGGAGACCCAGTACTTC. It translates to CAGSSDRGLETQYF.

The V and J genes are TRBV29-1 and TRBJ2-3; D remains ambiguous. The CDR3 loop spans 12 amino acids. Looked up from germline, CDR1 is SQVTM and CDR2 is ANQGSEA. Trimming took off 5 bases at V and 0 bases at J, with 6 bases between the two ends. This chain's CDR3 is CSVFISTDTQYF. The CDR3 coding sequence is TGCAGCGTTTTTATAAGCACAGATACGCAGTATTTT.

This clonotype was observed a handful of times. The CDR3 here is CASGRGGEYRNQPQHF. The CDR3 coding sequence is TGTGCCAGCGGACGAGGGGGCGAGTATCGCAATCAGCCCCAGCATTTT. V gene TRBV6-2 or TRBV6-3 combines with J gene TRBJ1-5, with 7 bases that match TRBD1. Germline V gene data show CDR1 as MNHEY and CDR2 as SVGEGT. V was clipped by 8 bases and J by 2 bases; unmatched bases: 12. The CDR3 length is 16 residues.

The CDR3, as DNA: TGTGCCAGCAGTTCCCTGAGAGGGAATCCCTACGAGCAGTACTTC. Its translation: CASSSLRGNPYEQYF. The chain uses TRBV27 and TRBJ2-5; a possible D gene is TRBD2 (5 bases). Matching the DNA end better, TRBJ2-7 makes the J call doubtful. This CDR3 is built from 15 residues. Germline-derived CDR1 and CDR2 are MNHEY and SMNVEV (reference sequence).

This clonotype has a handful of counts. The chain uses TRBV20-1 and TRBJ2-3; 10 bases are shared with TRBD2. Germline trimming cut 5 bases from V and 4 bases from J; bases unmatched to any gene: 3. This CDR3 is 13 amino acids long. Germline V CDR1 and CDR2: DFQATT, SNEGSKA (reference sequence). CDR3 protein: CSAGLAGADTQYF. The CDR3 DNA follows: TGCAGTGCTGGCCTAGCGGGGGCAGATACGCAGTATTTT.

The table lists this clonotype with a few counts. This chain connects TRBV11-2 to TRBJ1-2, with a weak D call TRBD1 (6 bases). Trimming left V 7 bases short and J 4 bases short, with 19 bases between. Germline values: CDR1 SGHAT, CDR2 FQNNGV. CDR3 length: 15 residues. The CDR3 region has the DNA TGTGCCAGCACTCCCGAGGGGGGGCGGGTCTATGGCTACACCTTC. Its translation is CASTPEGGRVYGYTF. Full variable domain (missing parts from reference TRBV11-2 and TRBJ1-2): EAGVAQSPRYKIIEKRQSVAFWCNPISGHATLYWYQQILGQGPKLLIQFQNNGVVDDSQLPKDRFSAERLKGVDSTLKIQPAKLEDSAVYLCASTPEGGRVYGYTFGSGTRLTVV.

DNA for the CDR3: TGTGCCAGCAGTTTTGGGTCAGGGGCTAACTATGGCTACACCTTC. Protein product: CASSFGSGANYGYTF. The chain couples TRBV27 to TRBJ1-2, with a weak D call TRBD1 (6 bases). The CDR3 is 15 residues long. Germline V gene lookup returns CDR1 MNHEY and CDR2 SMNVEV (reference sequence). The V end lost 3 bases, the J end lost 0 bases, and 11 bases lay between the germline ends.

V gene TRBV20-1 combines with J gene TRBJ2-5; weak D call: TRBD2 (5 bases). The last part of the DNA fits TRBJ2-7 better; the J call may be wrong. CDR1 is DFQATT and CDR2 is SNEGSKA in the germline V gene (reference sequence). This CDR3 spans 15 amino acids. The CDR3 spells CSASRRTAISYEQYF. The DNA for the CDR3 is TGCAGTGCTAGTCGGAGGACCGCCATCTCCTACGAGCAGTACTTC.

This clonotype was counted many times. The J gene is TRBJ1-4, the V gene TRBV7-8; D uncertain. The CDR3 covers 15 residues. The V end lost 1 base, the J end lost 7 bases, and 13 bases lay between the germline ends. Germline CDR1 and CDR2: SGHVS and FQNEAQ. The chain's CDR3 is CASSLVGSPPEKLFF. In nucleotides, the CDR3 is TGTGCCAGCAGCTTAGTGGGTTCCCCTCCTGAAAAACTGTTTTTT.

Turning to this clonotype: Its ends do not fully match the called genes, so a read error is possible. This chain uses TRBV28 with TRBJ1-5; no firm D call. The CDR3 loop spans 14 amino acids. Germline V gives CDR1 MDHEN, CDR2 SYDVKM. As DNA, the CDR3 is TGTGCCAGCAGTTCCCTGCGAGACAATCGGCCCCAGCATTTT. As protein: CASSSLRDNRPQHF. Full variable domain (missing parts from reference TRBV28 and TRBJ1-5): DVKVTQSSRYLVKRTGEKVFLECVQDMDHENMFWYRQDPGLGLRLIYFSYDVKMKEKGDIPEGYSVSREKKERFSLILESASTNQTSMYLCASSSLRDNRPQHFGDGTRLSIL.

This clonotype appeared a few times. V and J are TRBV12-3 or TRBV12-4 and TRBJ2-7, with D possibly matching TRBD1 (6 bases). V lost 6 bases and J lost 7, with 13 bases in between. The CDR3 sequence is 12 residues long. The CDR3 loop reads CASSAQGREQYF. CDR3 nucleotide sequence: TGTGCCAGCAGCGCCCAGGGGCGGGAGCAGTACTTC.

A remark on this clonotype: Mismatch with germline at one junction end may stem from a read error. The chain employs TRBV7-2 and TRBJ2-5, with D perhaps TRBD1 or TRBD2 (5 bases each). Germline V gene data show CDR1 as SGHTA and CDR2 as FQGNSA. The CDR3 is 16 residues long. CDR3 protein: CASSLHPGTDQETQYF. DNA of the CDR3: TGTGCCAGCAGCTTGCACCCTGGGACGGACCAGGAGACCCAGTACTTC.

V usage is TRBV2 and J usage is TRBJ2-7; perhaps TRBD2 as D (5 bases). Germline values: CDR1 SNHLY, CDR2 FYNNEI. V lost 6 bases, J lost 0 bases, and 12 bases lay in between. The CDR3 extends over 14 amino acids. CDR3 loop: CASSGERSSYEQYF. In nucleotides, the CDR3 is TGTGCCAGCAGCGGGGAGCGGAGCTCCTACGAGCAGTACTTC.

This clonotype has only a few counts. V gene TRBV7-9 combines with J gene TRBJ2-7, with D possibly matching TRBD2 (6 bases). V lost 5 bases, J lost 9 bases, and 17 bases lay in between. The CDR3 consists of 13 residues. From germline, CDR1 is SEHNR and CDR2 FQNEAQ (reference sequence). Written as DNA, the CDR3 is TGTGCCAGCAGCCCGAGATGGGGGGAAGCGCAGTACTTC. Its protein is CASSPRWGEAQYF.

The rearrangement links TRBV7-2 to TRBJ2-5, with 7 bases aligning to TRBD2. The V segment lost 2 bases and the J segment 5 bases; nucleotides outside the gene matches: 8. Germline CDR1 and CDR2: SGHTA and FQGNSA. The CDR3 is 15 amino acids. CDR3 nucleotides: TGTGCCAGCAGCTTAAGCGGGGCCCTCTCCGAGACCCAGTACTTC. Translation gives CASSLSGALSETQYF.